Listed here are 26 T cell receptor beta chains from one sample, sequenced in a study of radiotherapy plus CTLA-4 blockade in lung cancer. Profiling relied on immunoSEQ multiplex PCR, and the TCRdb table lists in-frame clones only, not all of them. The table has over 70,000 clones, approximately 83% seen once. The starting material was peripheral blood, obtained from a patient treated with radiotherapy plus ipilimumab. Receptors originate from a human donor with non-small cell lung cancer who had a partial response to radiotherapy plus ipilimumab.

The CDR3 sequence: CASSQPGQGTETQYF. For the CDR3, the DNA is TGTGCCAGCAGTCAACCGGGACAGGGTACAGAGACCCAGTACTTC. The V and J genes are TRBV28 and TRBJ2-5, with 9 nucleotides matching TRBD1. After removal of 5 bases from V and 4 bases from J, the junction contained 8 bases not matched to a gene. Germline V gives CDR1 MDHEN, CDR2 SYDVKM. The length of the CDR3 is 15 residues.

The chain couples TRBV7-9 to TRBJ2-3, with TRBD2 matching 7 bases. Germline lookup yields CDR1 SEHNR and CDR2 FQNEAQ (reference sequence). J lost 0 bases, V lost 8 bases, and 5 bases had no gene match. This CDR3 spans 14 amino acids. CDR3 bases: TGTGCCAGCCACATTAGCGGGAGCACAGATACGCAGTATTTT. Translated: CASHISGSTDTQYF. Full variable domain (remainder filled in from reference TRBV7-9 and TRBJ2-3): DTGVSQNPRHKITKRGQNVTFRCDPISEHNRLYWYRQTLGQGPEFLTYFQNEAQLEKSRLLSDRFSAERPKGSFSTLEIQRTEQGDSAMYLCASHISGSTDTQYFGPGTRLTVL.

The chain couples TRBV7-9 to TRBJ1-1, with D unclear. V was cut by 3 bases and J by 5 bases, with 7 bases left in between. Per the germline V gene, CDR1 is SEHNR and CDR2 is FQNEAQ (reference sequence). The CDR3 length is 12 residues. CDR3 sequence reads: CASSFAETEAFF. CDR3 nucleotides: TGTGCCAGCAGCTTCGCTGAGACTGAAGCTTTCTTT. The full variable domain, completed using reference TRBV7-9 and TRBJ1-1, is DTGVSQNPRHKITKRGQNVTFRCDPISEHNRLYWYRQTLGQGPEFLTYFQNEAQLEKSRLLSDRFSAERPKGSFSTLEIQRTEQGDSAMYLCASSFAETEAFFGQGTRLTVV.

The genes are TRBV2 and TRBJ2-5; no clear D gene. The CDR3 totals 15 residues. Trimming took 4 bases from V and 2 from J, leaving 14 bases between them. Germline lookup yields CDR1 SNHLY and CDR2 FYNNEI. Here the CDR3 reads CASSASPKIQETQYF. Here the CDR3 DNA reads TGTGCCAGCAGTGCCTCCCCTAAAATACAAGAGACCCAGTACTTC.

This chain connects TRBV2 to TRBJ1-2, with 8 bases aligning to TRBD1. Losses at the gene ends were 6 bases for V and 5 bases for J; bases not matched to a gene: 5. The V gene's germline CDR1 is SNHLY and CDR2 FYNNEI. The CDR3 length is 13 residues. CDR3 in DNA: TGTGCCAGCAGGGACAGGGCATCTTATGGCTACACCTTC. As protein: CASRDRASYGYTF.

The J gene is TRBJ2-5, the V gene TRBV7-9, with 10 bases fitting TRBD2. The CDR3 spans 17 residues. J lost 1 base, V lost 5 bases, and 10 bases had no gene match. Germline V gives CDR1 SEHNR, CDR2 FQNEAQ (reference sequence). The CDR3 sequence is CASSHLAGVTLQETQYF. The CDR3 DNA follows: TGTGCCAGCAGCCATCTAGCGGGAGTCACCCTCCAAGAGACCCAGTACTTC.

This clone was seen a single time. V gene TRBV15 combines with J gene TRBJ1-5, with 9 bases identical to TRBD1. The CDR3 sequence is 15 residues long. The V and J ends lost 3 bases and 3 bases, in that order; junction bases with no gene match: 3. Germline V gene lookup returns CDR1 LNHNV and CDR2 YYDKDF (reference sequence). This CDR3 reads CATSRYRGLNQPQHF. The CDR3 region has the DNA TGTGCCACCAGCAGGTACAGGGGGCTCAATCAGCCCCAGCATTTT.

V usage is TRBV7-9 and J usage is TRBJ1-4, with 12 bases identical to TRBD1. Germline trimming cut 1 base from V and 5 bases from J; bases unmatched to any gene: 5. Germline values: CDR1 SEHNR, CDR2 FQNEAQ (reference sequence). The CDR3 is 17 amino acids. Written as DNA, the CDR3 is TGTGCCAGCAGCTTAGGTCTGGGACAGGGGGCAAATGAAAAACTGTTTTTT. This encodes CASSLGLGQGANEKLFF.

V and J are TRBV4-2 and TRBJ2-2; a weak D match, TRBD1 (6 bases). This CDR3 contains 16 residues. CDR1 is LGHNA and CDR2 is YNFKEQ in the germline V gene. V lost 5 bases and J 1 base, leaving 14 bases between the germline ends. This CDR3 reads CASSTHRDKNTGELFF. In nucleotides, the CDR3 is TGTGCCAGCAGCACGCACCGGGACAAGAACACCGGGGAGCTGTTTTTT.

The CDR3 DNA reads as TGTGCCAGTAGCCCGGGACAGGGGAAAAACATTCAGTACTTC. This gives the protein CASSPGQGKNIQYF. The chain employs TRBV19 and TRBJ2-4, with 10 bases that match TRBD1. With V trimmed by 6 bases and J by 4 bases, 3 bases remained unmatched. The CDR3 contains 14 residues. The germline V gene encodes CDR1 LNHDA and CDR2 SQIVND (reference sequence).

For the CDR3, the DNA is TGTGCCAGCAGCCACGAGAGAATCGGACGGATAGCGGGAGGGGGGAGGAACAATGAGCAGTTCTTC. Translation: CASSHERIGRIAGGGRNNEQFF. This sequence joins TRBV4-2 and TRBJ2-1, with 11 bases fitting TRBD2. After removal of 3 bases from V and 5 bases from J, the junction contained 24 bases not matched to a gene. The CDR3 runs 22 residues. Germline loops: CDR1 LGHNA, CDR2 YNFKEQ.

The CDR3 loop reads CASSTSLAGGPEGGELFF. The CDR3 DNA is TGTGCCAGCAGCACATCCCTAGCGGGAGGGCCGGAAGGCGGGGAGCTGTTTTTT. The rearrangement joins TRBV7-2 to TRBJ2-2, with TRBD2 matching over 12 bases. The CDR3 is 18 amino acids. Trimming took 5 bases from V and 7 from J; bases not matched to a gene: 14. Germline V CDR1 and CDR2: SGHTA, FQGNSA.

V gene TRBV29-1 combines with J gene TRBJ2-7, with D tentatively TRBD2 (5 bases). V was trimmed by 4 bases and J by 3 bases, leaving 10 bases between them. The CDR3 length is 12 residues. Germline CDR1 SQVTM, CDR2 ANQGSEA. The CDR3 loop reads CSVVSAGYEQYF. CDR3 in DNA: TGCAGCGTTGTAAGCGCGGGCTACGAGCAGTACTTC.

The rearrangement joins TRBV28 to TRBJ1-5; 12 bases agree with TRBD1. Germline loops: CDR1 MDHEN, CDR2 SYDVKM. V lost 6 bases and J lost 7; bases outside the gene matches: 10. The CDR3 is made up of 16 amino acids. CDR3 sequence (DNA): TGTGCCAGCAGCGCCCCGGGACAGGGGGCGAGGCAGCCCCAGCATTTT. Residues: CASSAPGQGARQPQHF.

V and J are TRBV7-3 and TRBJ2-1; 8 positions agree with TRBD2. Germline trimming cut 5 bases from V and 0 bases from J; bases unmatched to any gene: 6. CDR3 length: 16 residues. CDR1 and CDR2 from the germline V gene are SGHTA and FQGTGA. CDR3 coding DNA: TGTGCCAGCAGCGAGATAGCGGGGCCCTCCTACAATGAGCAGTTCTTC. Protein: CASSEIAGPSYNEQFF.

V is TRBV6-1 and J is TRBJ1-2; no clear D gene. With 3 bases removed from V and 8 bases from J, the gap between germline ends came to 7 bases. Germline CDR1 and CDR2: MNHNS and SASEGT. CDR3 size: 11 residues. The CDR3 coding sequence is TGTGCCAGCAGTGATACGCGGGGCTACACCTTC. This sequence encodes CASSDTRGYTF.

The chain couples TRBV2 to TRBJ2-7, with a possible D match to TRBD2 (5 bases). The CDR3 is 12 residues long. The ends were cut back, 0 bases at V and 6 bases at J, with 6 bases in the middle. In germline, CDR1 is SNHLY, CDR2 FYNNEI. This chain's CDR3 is CASSEAAGEQYF. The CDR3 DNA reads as TGTGCCAGCAGTGAAGCGGCGGGCGAGCAGTACTTC.

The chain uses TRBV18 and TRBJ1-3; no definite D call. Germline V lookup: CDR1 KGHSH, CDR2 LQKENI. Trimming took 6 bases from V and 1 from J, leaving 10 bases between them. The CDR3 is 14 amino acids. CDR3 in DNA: TGTGCCAGCTCCACCGACACGTCTGGAAACACCATATATTTT. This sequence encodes CASSTDTSGNTIYF.

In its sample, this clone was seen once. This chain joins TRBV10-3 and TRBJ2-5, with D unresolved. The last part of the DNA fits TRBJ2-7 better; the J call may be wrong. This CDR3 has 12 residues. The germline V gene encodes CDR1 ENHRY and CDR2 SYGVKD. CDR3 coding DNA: TGTGCCATCAGTGACCCCCCCCACGAGCAGTACTTC. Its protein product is CAISDPPHEQYF.

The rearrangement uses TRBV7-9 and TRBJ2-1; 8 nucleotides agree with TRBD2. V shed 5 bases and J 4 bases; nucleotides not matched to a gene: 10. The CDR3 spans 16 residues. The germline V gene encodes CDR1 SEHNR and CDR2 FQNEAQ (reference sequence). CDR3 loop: CASSLFIREGYNEQFF. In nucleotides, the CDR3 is TGTGCCAGCAGCCTATTCATCCGGGAGGGATACAATGAGCAGTTCTTC. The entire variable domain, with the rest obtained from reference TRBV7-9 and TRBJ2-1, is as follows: DTGVSQNPRHKITKRGQNVTFRCDPISEHNRLYWYRQTLGQGPEFLTYFQNEAQLEKSRLLSDRFSAERPKGSFSTLEIQRTEQGDSAMYLCASSLFIREGYNEQFFGPGTRLTVL.

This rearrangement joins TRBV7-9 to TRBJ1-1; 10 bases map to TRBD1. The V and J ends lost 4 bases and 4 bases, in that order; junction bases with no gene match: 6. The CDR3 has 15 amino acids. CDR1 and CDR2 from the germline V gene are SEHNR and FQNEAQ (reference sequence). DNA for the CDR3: TGTGCCAGCAGCTGGGGGACAGGGGAGGGCACTGAAGCTTTCTTT. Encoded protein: CASSWGTGEGTEAFF. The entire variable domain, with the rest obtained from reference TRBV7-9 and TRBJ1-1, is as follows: DTGVSQNPRHKITKRGQNVTFRCDPISEHNRLYWYRQTLGQGPEFLTYFQNEAQLEKSRLLSDRFSAERPKGSFSTLEIQRTEQGDSAMYLCASSWGTGEGTEAFFGQGTRLTVV.

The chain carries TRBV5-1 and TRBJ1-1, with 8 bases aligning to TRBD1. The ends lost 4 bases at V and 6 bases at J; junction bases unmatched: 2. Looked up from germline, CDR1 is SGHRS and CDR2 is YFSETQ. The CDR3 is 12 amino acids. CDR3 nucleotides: TGCGCCAGCAGCCCGGACAGGGCTGAAGCTTTCTTT. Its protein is CASSPDRAEAFF.

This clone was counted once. CDR3 protein: CASSISPLLSGSPLHF. For the CDR3, the DNA is TGTGCCAGTAGTATATCACCCCTATTGTCGGGTTCACCCCTCCACTTT. The J gene is TRBJ1-6, the V gene TRBV19, with D uncertain. The CDR3 extends over 16 amino acids. The germline gives CDR1 LNHDA, CDR2 SQIVND (reference sequence). Trimming cost V 2 bases and J 9 bases, with 17 bases left between them. Full variable domain (remainder filled in from reference TRBV19 and TRBJ1-6): DGGITQSPKYLFRKEGQNVTLSCEQNLNHDAMYWYRQDPGQGLRLIYYSQIVNDFQKGDIAEGYSVSREKKESFPLTVTSAQKNPTAFYLCASSISPLLSGSPLHFGNGTRLTVT.

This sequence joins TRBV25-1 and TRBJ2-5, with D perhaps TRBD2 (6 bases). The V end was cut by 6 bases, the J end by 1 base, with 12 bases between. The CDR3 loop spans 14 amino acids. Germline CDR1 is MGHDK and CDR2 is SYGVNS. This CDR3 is CASRAGGAQETQYF. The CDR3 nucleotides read TGTGCCAGCAGGGCAGGCGGGGCCCAAGAGACCCAGTACTTC.

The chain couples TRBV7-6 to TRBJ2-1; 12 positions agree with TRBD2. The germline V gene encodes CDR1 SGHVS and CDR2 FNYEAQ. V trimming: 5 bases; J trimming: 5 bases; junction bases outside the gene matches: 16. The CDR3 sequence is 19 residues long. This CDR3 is CASSREASGRAVVDNEQFF. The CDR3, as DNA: TGTGCCAGCAGCCGGGAGGCTAGCGGGAGGGCCGTCGTCGACAATGAGCAGTTCTTC.

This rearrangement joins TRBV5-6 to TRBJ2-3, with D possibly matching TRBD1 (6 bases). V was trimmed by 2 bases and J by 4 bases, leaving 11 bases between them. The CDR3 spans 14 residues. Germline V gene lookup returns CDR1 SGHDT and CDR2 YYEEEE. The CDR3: CASSLTGKSDTQYF. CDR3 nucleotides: TGTGCCAGCAGCTTAACAGGGAAATCAGATACGCAGTATTTT.